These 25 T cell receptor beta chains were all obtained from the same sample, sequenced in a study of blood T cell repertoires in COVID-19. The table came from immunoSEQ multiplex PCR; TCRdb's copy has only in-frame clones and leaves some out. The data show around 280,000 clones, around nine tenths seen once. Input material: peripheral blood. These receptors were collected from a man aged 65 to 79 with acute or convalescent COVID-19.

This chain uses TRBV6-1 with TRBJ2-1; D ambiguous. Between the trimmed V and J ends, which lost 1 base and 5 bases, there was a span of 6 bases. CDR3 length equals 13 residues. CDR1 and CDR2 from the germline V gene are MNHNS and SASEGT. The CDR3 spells CASSEGQNNEQFF. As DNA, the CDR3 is TGTGCCAGCAGTGAAGGTCAGAACAATGAGCAGTTCTTC.

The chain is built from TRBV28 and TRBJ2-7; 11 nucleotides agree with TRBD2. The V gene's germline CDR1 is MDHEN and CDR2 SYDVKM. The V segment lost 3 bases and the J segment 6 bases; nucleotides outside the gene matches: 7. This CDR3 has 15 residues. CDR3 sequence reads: CASSLTSGKSREQYF. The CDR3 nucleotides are TGTGCCAGCAGTTTGACTAGCGGGAAGTCACGCGAGCAGTACTTC.

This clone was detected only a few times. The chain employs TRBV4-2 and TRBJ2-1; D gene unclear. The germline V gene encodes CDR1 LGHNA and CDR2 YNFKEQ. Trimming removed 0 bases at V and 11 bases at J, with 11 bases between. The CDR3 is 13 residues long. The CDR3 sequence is CASSQDLRGKQFF. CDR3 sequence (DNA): TGTGCCAGCAGCCAAGATTTGCGCGGAAAGCAGTTCTTC.

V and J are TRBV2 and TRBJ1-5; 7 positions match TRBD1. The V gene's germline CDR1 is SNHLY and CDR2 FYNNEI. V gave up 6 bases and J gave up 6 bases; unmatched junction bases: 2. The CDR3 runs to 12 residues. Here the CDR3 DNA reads TGTGCCAGCAGCAGGGGGACTCAGCCCCAGCATTTT. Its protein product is CASSRGTQPQHF.

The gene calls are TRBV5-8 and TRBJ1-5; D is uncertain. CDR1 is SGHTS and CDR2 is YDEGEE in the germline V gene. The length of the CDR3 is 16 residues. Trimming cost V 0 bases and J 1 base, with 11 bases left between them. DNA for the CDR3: TGTGCCAGCAGCTTGGGACAATATCTAAGCAATCAGCCCCAGCATTTT. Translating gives CASSLGQYLSNQPQHF.

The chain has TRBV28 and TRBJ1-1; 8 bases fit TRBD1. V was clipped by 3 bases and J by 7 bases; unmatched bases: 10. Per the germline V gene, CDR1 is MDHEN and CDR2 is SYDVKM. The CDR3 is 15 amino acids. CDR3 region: CASSFEQGGSFEAFF. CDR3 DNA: TGTGCCAGCAGTTTTGAACAGGGGGGAAGTTTTGAAGCTTTCTTT.

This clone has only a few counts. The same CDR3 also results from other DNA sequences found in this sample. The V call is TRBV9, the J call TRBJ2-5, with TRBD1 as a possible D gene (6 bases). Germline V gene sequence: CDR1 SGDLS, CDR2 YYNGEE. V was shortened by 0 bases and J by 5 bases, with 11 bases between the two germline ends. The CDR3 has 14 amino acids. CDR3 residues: CASSVDREWETQYF. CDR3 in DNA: TGTGCCAGCAGCGTAGACAGGGAATGGGAGACCCAGTACTTC.

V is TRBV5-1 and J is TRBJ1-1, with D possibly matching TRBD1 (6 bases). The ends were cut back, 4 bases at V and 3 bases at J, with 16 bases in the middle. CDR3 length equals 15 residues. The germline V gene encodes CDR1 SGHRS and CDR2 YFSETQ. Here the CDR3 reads CASSLRTVGDTEAFF. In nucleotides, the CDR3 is TGCGCCAGCAGCCTGAGGACAGTCGGCGACACTGAAGCTTTCTTT. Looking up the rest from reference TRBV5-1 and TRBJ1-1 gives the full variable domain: KAGVTQTPRYLIKTRGQQVTLSCSPISGHRSVSWYQQTPGQGLQFLFEYFSETQRNKGNFPGRFSGRQFSNSRSEMNVSTLELGDSALYLCASSLRTVGDTEAFFGQGTRLTVV.

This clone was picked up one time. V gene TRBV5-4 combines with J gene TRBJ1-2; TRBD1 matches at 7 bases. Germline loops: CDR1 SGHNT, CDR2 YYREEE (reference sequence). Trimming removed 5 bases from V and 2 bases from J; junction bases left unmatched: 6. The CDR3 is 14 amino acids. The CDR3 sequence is CASRMGTENYGYTF. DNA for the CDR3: TGTGCCAGCAGGATGGGGACAGAGAACTATGGCTACACCTTC.

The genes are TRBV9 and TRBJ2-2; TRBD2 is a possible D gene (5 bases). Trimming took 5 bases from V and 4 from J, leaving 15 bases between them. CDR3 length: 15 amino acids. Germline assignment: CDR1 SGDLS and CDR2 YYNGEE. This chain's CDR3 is CASSVGVATTGELFF. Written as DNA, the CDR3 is TGTGCCAGCAGTGTCGGCGTAGCGACCACCGGGGAGCTGTTTTTT.

The CDR3 sequence: CASSLADSNYGYTF. The CDR3 DNA reads as TGCGCCAGCAGCTTGGCGGACAGTAACTATGGCTACACCTTC. The chain joins TRBV5-1 to TRBJ1-2; a possible D gene is TRBD1 (6 bases). Trimming shortened V by 0 bases and J by 1 base, and 7 bases separated the two germline ends. The CDR3 contains 14 residues. CDR1 and CDR2 (germline): SGHRS, YFSETQ.

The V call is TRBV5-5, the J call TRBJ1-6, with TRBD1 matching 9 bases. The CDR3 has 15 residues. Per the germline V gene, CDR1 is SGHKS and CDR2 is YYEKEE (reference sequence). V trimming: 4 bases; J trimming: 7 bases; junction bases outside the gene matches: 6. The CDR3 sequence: CASSPRQGENSPLHF. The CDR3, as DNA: TGTGCCAGCAGCCCCAGACAGGGGGAAAATTCACCCCTCCACTTT.

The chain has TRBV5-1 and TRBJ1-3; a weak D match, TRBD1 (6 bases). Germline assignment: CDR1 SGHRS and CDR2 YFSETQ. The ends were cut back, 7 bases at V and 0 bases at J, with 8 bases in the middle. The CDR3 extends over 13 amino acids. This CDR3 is CASGQRSGNTIYF. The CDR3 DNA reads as TGCGCCAGCGGACAGCGCTCTGGAAACACCATATATTTT.

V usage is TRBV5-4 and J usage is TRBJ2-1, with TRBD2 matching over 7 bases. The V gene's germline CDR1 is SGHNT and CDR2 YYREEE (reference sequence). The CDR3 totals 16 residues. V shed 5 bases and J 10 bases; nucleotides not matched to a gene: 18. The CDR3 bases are TGTGCCAGCAGTCCCGGGAGGACTGCCCTCCCCCGAGAGCAGTTCTTC. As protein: CASSPGRTALPREQFF. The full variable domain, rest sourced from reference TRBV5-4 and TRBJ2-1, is ETGVTQSPTHLIKTRGQQVTLRCSSQSGHNTVSWYQQALGQGPQFIFQYYREEENGRGNFPPRFSGLQFPNYSSELNVNALELDDSALYLCASSPGRTALPREQFFGPGTRLTVL.

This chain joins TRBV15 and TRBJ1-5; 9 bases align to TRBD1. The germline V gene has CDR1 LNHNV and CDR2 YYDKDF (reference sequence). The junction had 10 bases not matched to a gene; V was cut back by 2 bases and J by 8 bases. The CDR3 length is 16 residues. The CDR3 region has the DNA TGTGCCACCAGCAGATACGCTGACAGGGGGTTTGAGCCCCAGCATTTT. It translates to CATSRYADRGFEPQHF.

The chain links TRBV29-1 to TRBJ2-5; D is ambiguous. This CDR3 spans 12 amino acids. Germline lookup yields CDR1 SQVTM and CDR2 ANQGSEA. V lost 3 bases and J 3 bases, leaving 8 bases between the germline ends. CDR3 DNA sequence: TGCAGCGTTGATCGCAGTAAAGAGACCCAGTACTTC. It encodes CSVDRSKETQYF.

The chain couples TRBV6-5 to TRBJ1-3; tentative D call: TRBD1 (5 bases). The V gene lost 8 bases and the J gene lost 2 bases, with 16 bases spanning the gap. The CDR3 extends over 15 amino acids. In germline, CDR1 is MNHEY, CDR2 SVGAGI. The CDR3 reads CASSFPQEPGNTIYF. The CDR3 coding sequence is TGTGCCAGCTCCTTTCCACAGGAGCCTGGAAACACCATATATTTT.

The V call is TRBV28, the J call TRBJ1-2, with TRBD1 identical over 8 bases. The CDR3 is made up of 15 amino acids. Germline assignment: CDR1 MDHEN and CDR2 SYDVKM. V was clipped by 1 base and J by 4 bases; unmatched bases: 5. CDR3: CASSLFQGAGYGYTF. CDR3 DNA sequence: TGTGCCAGCAGTTTATTTCAGGGGGCTGGCTATGGCTACACCTTC.

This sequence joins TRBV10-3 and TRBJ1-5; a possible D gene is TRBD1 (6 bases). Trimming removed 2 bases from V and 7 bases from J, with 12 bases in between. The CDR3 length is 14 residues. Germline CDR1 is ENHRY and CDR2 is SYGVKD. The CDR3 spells CAISEGGGLQPQHF. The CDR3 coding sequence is TGTGCCATCAGTGAGGGCGGGGGGCTACAGCCCCAGCATTTT.

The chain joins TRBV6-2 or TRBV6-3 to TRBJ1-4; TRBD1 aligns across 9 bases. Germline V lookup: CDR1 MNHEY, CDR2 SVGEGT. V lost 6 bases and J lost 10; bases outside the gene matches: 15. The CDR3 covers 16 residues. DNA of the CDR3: TGTGCCAGCAGCCCCCGTCAATCCGGGACAGGGATAAAACTGTTTTTT. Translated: CASSPRQSGTGIKLFF.

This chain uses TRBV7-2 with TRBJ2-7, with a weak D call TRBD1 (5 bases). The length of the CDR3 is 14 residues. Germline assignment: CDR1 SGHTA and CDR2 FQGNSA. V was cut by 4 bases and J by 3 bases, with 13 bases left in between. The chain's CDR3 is CASSSDRGIYEQYF. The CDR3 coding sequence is TGTGCCAGCAGCTCTGACAGAGGTATCTACGAGCAGTACTTC.

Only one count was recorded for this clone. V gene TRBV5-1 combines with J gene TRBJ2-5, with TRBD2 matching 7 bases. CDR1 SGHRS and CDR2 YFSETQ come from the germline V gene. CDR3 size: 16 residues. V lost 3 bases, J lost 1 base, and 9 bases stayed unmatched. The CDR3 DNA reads TGCGCCAGCAGCTGGACCCCTAAGCGGGGCCAAGAGACCCAGTACTTC. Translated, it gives CASSWTPKRGQETQYF.

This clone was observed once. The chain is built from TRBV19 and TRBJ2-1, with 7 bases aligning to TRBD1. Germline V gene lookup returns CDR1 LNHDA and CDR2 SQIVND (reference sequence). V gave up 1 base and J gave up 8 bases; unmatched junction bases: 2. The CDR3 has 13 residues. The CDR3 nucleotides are TGTGCCAGTAGTATAGTAGACAGGGATGAGCAGTTCTTC. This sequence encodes CASSIVDRDEQFF.

In DNA, the CDR3 is TGTGCCAGCAGCCAAACCGGGACAGGGAACGAAAAACTGTTTTTT. As protein: CASSQTGTGNEKLFF. The rearrangement links TRBV3-1 (or the pseudogene TRBV3-2) to TRBJ1-4, with 9 bases matching TRBD1. V was clipped by 2 bases and J by 8 bases; unmatched bases: 6. CDR1 and CDR2 from the germline V gene are LGHDT and YNNKEL (reference sequence). This CDR3 is 15 amino acids long.

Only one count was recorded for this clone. The DNA of the CDR3 is TGTGCCAGCGGGACAGGGGGCGTTTATTTGCGCAATCAGCCCCAGCATTTT. Its protein product is CASGTGGVYLRNQPQHF. V usage is TRBV28 and J usage is TRBJ1-5; 12 nucleotides line up with TRBD1. CDR3 length: 17 amino acids. The junction had 10 bases not matched to a gene; V was cut back by 8 bases and J by 2 bases. Germline CDR1 and CDR2: MDHEN and SYDVKM. The full variable domain, in which reference TRBV28 and TRBJ1-5 provide the parts outside the CDR3, is DVKVTQSSRYLVKRTGEKVFLECVQDMDHENMFWYRQDPGLGLRLIYFSYDVKMKEKGDIPEGYSVSREKKERFSLILESASTNQTSMYLCASGTGGVYLRNQPQHFGDGTRLSIL.